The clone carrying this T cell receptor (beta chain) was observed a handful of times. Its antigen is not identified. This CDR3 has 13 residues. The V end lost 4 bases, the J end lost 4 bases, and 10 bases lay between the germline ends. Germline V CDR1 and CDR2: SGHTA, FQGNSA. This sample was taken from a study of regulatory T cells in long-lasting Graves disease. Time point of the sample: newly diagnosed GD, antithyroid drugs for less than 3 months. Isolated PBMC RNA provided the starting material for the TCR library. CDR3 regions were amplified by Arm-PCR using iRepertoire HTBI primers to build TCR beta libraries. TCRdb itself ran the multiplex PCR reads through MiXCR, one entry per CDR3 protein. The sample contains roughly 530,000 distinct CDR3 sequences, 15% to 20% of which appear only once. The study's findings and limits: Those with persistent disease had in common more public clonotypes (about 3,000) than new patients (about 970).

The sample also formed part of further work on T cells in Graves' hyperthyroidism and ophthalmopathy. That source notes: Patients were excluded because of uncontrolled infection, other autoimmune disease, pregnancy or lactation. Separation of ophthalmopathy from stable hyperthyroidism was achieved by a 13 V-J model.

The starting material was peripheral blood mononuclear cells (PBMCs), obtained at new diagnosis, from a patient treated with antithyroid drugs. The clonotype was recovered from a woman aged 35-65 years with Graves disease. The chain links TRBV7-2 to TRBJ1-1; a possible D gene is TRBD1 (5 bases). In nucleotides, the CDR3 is TGTGCCAGCAGCTGGGGGAGGGCCACTGAAGCTTTCTTT. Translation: CASSWGRATEAFF.